These T cell receptor beta chains were read from a single sample in a study of T cell changes during pregnancy in multiple sclerosis. Assay used: immunoSEQ multiplex PCR; TCRdb lists only in-frame clones, some missing. The table records tens of thousands of clones, 92% of them present only once. This material consisted of CD4+ T cells from peripheral blood mononuclear cells, taken in the third trimester of pregnancy. The receptors originated from a female donor with multiple sclerosis, enrolled in a pregnancy study. CDR3s include the opening cysteine and the closing phenylalanine or tryptophan. D genes are given only for firm matches. For some rows the clone size is stated as once, few or many, or as a class when expanded; others skip it.

D gene	J gene	V gene	clone size	CDR3 protein	CDR3 DNA
TRBD2	TRBJ2-2	TRBV6-1	.	CASMGTRFSTGELFF	TGTGCCAGCATGGGGACTAGATTTTCCACCGGGGAGCTGTTTTTT
.	TRBJ2-3	TRBV11-2	.	CASSLLGDFFTDTQYF	TGTGCCAGCAGCTTACTCGGGGACTTCTTCACAGATACGCAGTATTTT
.	TRBJ2-5	TRBV5-1	.	CASSTGQTDRETQYF	TGCGCCAGCAGCACCGGACAGACCGATAGAGAGACCCAGTACTTC
TRBD2	TRBJ2-3	TRBV25-1	.	CASSQPSSGRRDTQYF	TGTGCCAGCAGCCAACCCTCTAGCGGGAGAAGAGATACGCAGTATTTT
.	TRBJ2-1	TRBV30	.	CAWSDDKNEQFF	TGTGCCTGGAGCGACGACAAGAATGAGCAGTTCTTC
TRBD2	TRBJ2-2	TRBV9	.	CASSVSGSFTGELFF	TGTGCCAGCAGCGTTAGCGGGAGCTTCACCGGGGAGCTGTTTTTT
.	TRBJ1-1	TRBV6-6	.	CASSYLLGDTEAFF	TGTGCCAGCAGTTACCTCCTAGGGGACACTGAAGCTTTCTTT
.	TRBJ2-6	TRBV27	once	CASSLSQGGGANVLTF	TGTGCCAGCAGTTTATCGCAGGGAGGTGGGGCCAACGTCCTGACTTTC
.	TRBJ2-3	TRBV29-1	.	CSVAGSGATDTQYF	TGCAGCGTCGCCGGATCAGGCGCCACAGATACGCAGTATTTT
.	TRBJ2-7	TRBV6-1	.	CASKSGYKQYF	TGTGCCAGCAAATCAGGATACAAACAGTACTTC
TRBD2	TRBJ2-3	TRBV5-3	.	CARSAKRLAGRSDTQYF	TGTGCCAGAAGCGCCAAAAGACTAGCGGGAAGGTCGGATACGCAGTATTTT
TRBD1	TRBJ2-1	TRBV2	.	CASSEGQGYNEQFF	TGTGCCAGCAGTGAGGGACAGGGTTACAATGAGCAGTTCTTC